This T cell receptor beta chain was retrieved from a study of T cell responses to AZD1222 COVID-19 vaccine. Study-level background: Pooling of second doses given at about 4 or about 12 weeks was done.

Overall study results and limits: The sample set comprised mostly white British donors with more females, and clonal diversity was possibly underestimated. Repertoire sampling was restricted to post-peak T cell response timepoints.

TCRdb's table, derived via immunoSEQ multiplex PCR, lists solely in-frame clones and lacks some. Of approximately 65,000 clones detected, about three quarters appear once; the ten largest clones hold over 10%. Trimming shortened V by 4 bases and J by 0 bases, and 16 bases separated the two germline ends. CDR1 and CDR2 (germline): SGDLS, YYNGEE. The CDR3 contains 17 residues. Regarding this clone: The antigen is not known.

This chain joins TRBV9 and TRBJ2-2; tentative D call: TRBD1 (6 bases). This receptor was obtained from an adult in good health. Sample: peripheral blood, taken on day 0 of AZD1222 vaccination. The CDR3 protein is CASSSFRTGPNTGELFF. In DNA, the CDR3 is TGTGCCAGCAGCTCCTTTAGAACAGGGCCGAACACCGGGGAGCTGTTTTTT. Together with reference TRBV9 and TRBJ2-2, the CDR3 gives the full variable domain: DSGVTQTPKHLITATGQRVTLRCSPRSGDLSVYWYQQSLDQGLQFLIQYYNGEERAKGNILERFSAQQFPDLHSELNLSSLELGDSALYFCASSSFRTGPNTGELFFGEGSRLTVL.